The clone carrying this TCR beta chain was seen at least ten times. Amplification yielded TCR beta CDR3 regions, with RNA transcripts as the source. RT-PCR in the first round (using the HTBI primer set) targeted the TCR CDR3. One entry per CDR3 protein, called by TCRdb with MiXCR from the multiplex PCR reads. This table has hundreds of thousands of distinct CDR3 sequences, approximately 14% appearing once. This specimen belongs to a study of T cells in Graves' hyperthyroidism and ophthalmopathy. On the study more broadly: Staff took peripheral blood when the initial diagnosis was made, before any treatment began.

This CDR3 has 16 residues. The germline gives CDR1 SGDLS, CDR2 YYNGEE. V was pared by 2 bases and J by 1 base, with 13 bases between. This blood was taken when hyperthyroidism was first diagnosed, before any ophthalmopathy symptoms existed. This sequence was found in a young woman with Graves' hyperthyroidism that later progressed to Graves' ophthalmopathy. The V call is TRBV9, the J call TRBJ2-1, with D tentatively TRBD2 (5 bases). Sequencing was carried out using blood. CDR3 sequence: CASSVYSVFSYNEQFF. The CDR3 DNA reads TGTGCCAGCAGCGTCTATAGCGTTTTTTCCTACAATGAGCAGTTCTTC.